This T cell receptor beta chain was recovered during a study of T cells in Graves' hyperthyroidism and ophthalmopathy. RNA transcripts yielded amplified TCR beta CDR3 regions. HTBI primers were employed in a first-round RT-PCR of the TCR CDR3. TCRdb processed the multiplex PCR reads anew with MiXCR; each CDR3 protein has one entry. The top ten hold roughly a sixth of the sample, which has a few hundred thousand distinct CDR3 sequences, 15% to 20% seen once. In the ophthalmopathy cohort, Clinical Activity Score was at least 3, NOSPECS grade at least 4, and duration under 3 months. PBMCs were collected from a roughly 9.7 ml volume of fresh peripheral blood. This CDR3 contains 14 residues. The ends were cut back, 5 bases at V and 7 bases at J, with 18 bases in the middle. This clonotype was picked up many times. A much bigger clone sits one base away, suggesting this may be a read error.

The sequence came from a woman aged 40 to 50 with Graves' ophthalmopathy. The sequencing input was blood. V and J are TRBV12-3 or TRBV12-4 and TRBJ2-7, with TRBD1 as a possible D gene (6 bases). CDR3 loop: CASSLHQGQKEQYF. CDR3 DNA sequence: TGTGCCAGCAGTCTCCACCAAGGACAGAAAGAGCAGTACTTC.